Listed below are T cell receptor beta chains from one sample, sequenced in a study of OX40 agonist ivuxolimab in advanced cancers. Assay used: immunoSEQ multiplex PCR; TCRdb lists only in-frame clones, some missing. The sample has about 11,000 clones, about 89% seen once. The sample in question was CD4+ or CD8+ T cells sorted from blood, obtained in a trial of the OX40 agonist ivuxolimab. These receptors were obtained from an adult with an advanced solid tumor such as melanoma, head and neck, liver or kidney cancer. Each CDR3 is given with its conserved first and last residue. The order of the fields is CDR3 protein, CDR3 DNA, V gene, J gene, clone size, D gene. The D gene is left open where the match is weak. Size is stated for part of the rows, as once, few or many counts, or as a class when the clone is expanded.

CDR3: CASSLVTSGSSYNEQFF; DNA: TGTGCCAGCAGCTTAGTCACTAGCGGAAGCTCCTACAATGAGCAGTTCTTC; V: TRBV7-9; J: TRBJ2-1; size: -; D: TRBD2
CDR3: CASSLVRQNTEAFF; DNA: TGTGCCAGCAGCTTAGTGCGACAGAACACTGAAGCTTTCTTT; V: TRBV7-9; J: TRBJ1-1; size: -; D: -
CDR3: CASSSILAGAAYNEQFF; DNA: TGTGCCAGCAGCTCCATATTAGCGGGAGCGGCCTACAATGAGCAGTTCTTC; V: TRBV13; J: TRBJ2-1; size: -; D: TRBD2
CDR3: CASSSSGLGNEQFF; DNA: TGTGCCAGCAGTTCTAGCGGGTTGGGGAATGAGCAGTTCTTC; V: TRBV13; J: TRBJ2-1; size: -; D: TRBD2
CDR3: CASRARLAITYEQYF; DNA: TGTGCCAGCAGAGCCAGACTAGCGATTACCTACGAGCAGTACTTC; V: TRBV2; J: TRBJ2-7; size: once; D: TRBD2
CDR3: CASSQDSVPGQGISYEQYF; DNA: TGCGCCAGCAGCCAAGATTCCGTGCCGGGACAGGGGATCTCCTACGAGCAGTACTTC; V: TRBV4-1; J: TRBJ2-7; size: once; D: TRBD1
CDR3: CASSVGGGIYNEQFF; DNA: TGTGCCAGCAGCGTCGGGGGCGGGATCTACAATGAGCAGTTCTTC; V: TRBV9; J: TRBJ2-1; size: -; D: -
CDR3: CASRQRTSGGDLEAFF; DNA: TGTGCCAGCAGACAAAGAACTTCAGGGGGAGACCTTGAAGCTTTCTTT; V: TRBV27; J: TRBJ1-1; size: -; D: TRBD1
CDR3: CAIHRGDTGELFF; DNA: TGTGCCATCCACAGGGGGGACACCGGGGAGCTGTTTTTT; V: TRBV6-1; J: TRBJ2-2; size: -; D: TRBD1
CDR3: CASSPRLVWNTGELFF; DNA: TGTGCCAGCAGCCCGCGGCTGGTATGGAACACCGGGGAGCTGTTTTTT; V: TRBV28; J: TRBJ2-2; size: -; D: -
CDR3: CATSRGTGFWGSSETQYF; DNA: TGTGCCACCAGCAGGGGAACAGGGTTCTGGGGTAGCTCAGAGACCCAGTACTTC; V: TRBV15; J: TRBJ2-5; size: once; D: -
CDR3: CASGLPPLAGDNEQFF; DNA: TGTGCTAGTGGTTTACCCCCTCTAGCGGGAGACAATGAGCAGTTCTTC; V: TRBV12-5; J: TRBJ2-1; size: -; D: TRBD2
CDR3: CASSWTSGSGASTDTQYF; DNA: TGCGCCAGCAGCTGGACTAGCGGGAGTGGGGCTAGCACAGATACGCAGTATTTT; V: TRBV5-1; J: TRBJ2-3; size: -; D: TRBD2
CDR3: CAISSGSGLDTQYF; DNA: TGTGCCATCAGTAGCGGGAGCGGTTTGGATACGCAGTATTTT; V: TRBV10-3; J: TRBJ2-3; size: once; D: TRBD2
CDR3: CASTGVQVEGYTF; DNA: TGTGCCAGCACGGGGGTACAGGTGGAAGGCTACACCTTC; V: TRBV2; J: TRBJ1-2; size: -; D: -
CDR3: CASSLDRADEQFF; DNA: TGTGCCAGCAGCTTAGATCGAGCGGATGAGCAGTTCTTC; V: TRBV7-9; J: TRBJ2-1; size: -; D: -
CDR3: CASSVESSGGPDTQYF; DNA: TGTGCCAGCAGCGTAGAGAGTAGCGGGGGACCAGATACGCAGTATTTT; V: TRBV9; J: TRBJ2-3; size: -; D: TRBD2
CDR3: CASSYLGENGELFF; DNA: TGTGCCAGCAGTTACTTGGGGGAGAACGGGGAGCTGTTTTTT; V: TRBV6-5; J: TRBJ2-2; size: once; D: -
CDR3: CASRLTGAVTEAFF; DNA: TGTGCCAGCAGGCTGACAGGGGCAGTCACTGAAGCTTTCTTT; V: TRBV6-5; J: TRBJ1-1; size: -; D: TRBD1
CDR3: CASSLAGVHSYEQYF; DNA: TGTGCCAGCAGCTTGGCGGGAGTTCACTCCTACGAGCAGTACTTC; V: TRBV5-5; J: TRBJ2-7; size: -; D: -
CDR3: CASSFTGDDTQYF; DNA: TGTGCCAGCAGTTTTACAGGGGATGATACGCAGTATTTT; V: TRBV27; J: TRBJ2-3; size: -; D: TRBD1
CDR3: CASSPPLASGDTQYF; DNA: TGTGCCAGCTCACCACCGCTAGCTAGCGGTGATACGCAGTATTTT; V: TRBV18; J: TRBJ2-3; size: few; D: TRBD2
CDR3: CASSFSSAGDGYTF; DNA: TGTGCCAGCAGTTTTAGTTCCGCGGGGGATGGCTACACCTTC; V: TRBV28; J: TRBJ1-2; size: -; D: -
CDR3: CASSSVGGTYEQYF; DNA: TGTGCCAGCAGTTCGGTTGGGGGAACCTACGAGCAGTACTTC; V: TRBV28; J: TRBJ2-7; size: -; D: -
CDR3: CASRQIDRDQPQHF; DNA: TGTGCCAGCAGACAAATAGACAGGGATCAGCCCCAGCATTTT; V: TRBV2; J: TRBJ1-5; size: -; D: TRBD1
CDR3: CASSVSVAPDTEAFF; DNA: TGTGCCAGCAGTGTTAGCGTAGCGCCGGACACTGAAGCTTTCTTT; V: TRBV27; J: TRBJ1-1; size: -; D: -
CDR3: CASLTSGRVGYNEQFF; DNA: TGTGCCAGCCTCACTAGCGGGAGAGTTGGCTACAATGAGCAGTTCTTC; V: TRBV13; J: TRBJ2-1; size: -; D: TRBD2
CDR3: CASSLGPSYEQYF; DNA: TGTGCCAGCAGTTTGGGACCATCCTACGAGCAGTACTTC; V: TRBV27; J: TRBJ2-7; size: -; D: -
CDR3: CASSWAVKPDEQFF; DNA: TGTGCCAGCAGCTGGGCTGTGAAGCCGGATGAGCAGTTCTTC; V: TRBV5-6; J: TRBJ2-1; size: -; D: -
CDR3: CASSPRDLTRLAYNEQFF; DNA: TGTGCCAGTAGTCCCCGGGACCTTACACGTCTAGCGTACAATGAGCAGTTCTTC; V: TRBV19; J: TRBJ2-1; size: -; D: -
CDR3: CASSLVPGLAGRETQYF; DNA: TGTGCCAGCAGCTTGGTCCCGGGACTAGCGGGTCGGGAGACCCAGTACTTC; V: TRBV5-6; J: TRBJ2-5; size: -; D: TRBD2
CDR3: CASSPSGVKNSPLHF; DNA: TGTGCCAGCAGTCCGTCGGGGGTAAAGAATTCACCCCTCCACTTT; V: TRBV6-4; J: TRBJ1-6; size: -; D: -
CDR3: CASSYSSSNTGELFF; DNA: TGTGCCAGCAGTTACAGCAGTTCGAACACCGGGGAGCTGTTTTTT; V: TRBV6-5; J: TRBJ2-2; size: -; D: -
CDR3: CASSLQESGNTIYF; DNA: TGTGCCAGCAGCTTACAGGAATCTGGAAACACCATATATTTT; V: TRBV5-6; J: TRBJ1-3; size: -; D: -
CDR3: CATSRHSSGHPISYEQYF; DNA: TGTGCCACCAGCAGACATTCTAGCGGTCACCCCATCTCCTACGAGCAGTACTTC; V: TRBV15; J: TRBJ2-7; size: -; D: TRBD2
CDR3: CASSYGDRSYEQYF; DNA: TGTGCCAGCAGTTACGGCGACAGGAGCTACGAGCAGTACTTC; V: TRBV6-5; J: TRBJ2-7; size: -; D: -
CDR3: CASSHRTGAYNEQFF; DNA: TGTGCCAGCAGTCACCGGACAGGGGCCTACAATGAGCAGTTCTTC; V: TRBV27; J: TRBJ2-1; size: once; D: TRBD1